Listed below are T cell receptor beta chains from one sample, sequenced in a study of T-cell reconstitution after alpha-beta-depleted transplantation in children. One entry per CDR3 protein, called by TCRdb with MiXCR from the PCR reads. The repertoire includes approximately 200,000 distinct CDR3 sequences, more than 12% of them detected once, and around 14% sits in the top ten. The specimen was PBMCs from the stem cell graft donor, collected from the stem cell graft. These receptors were taken from a human donor who donated a stem cell graft to a child with acute lymphoblastic leukemia. The CDR3 runs from the conserved cysteine through the conserved F or W. D genes are given only for firm matches. The size entry is marked missing in some rows and otherwise reads once, few, many or a size class.

>TRBJ2-7|many|TRBD1|TRBV10-3
CAIRPGTVYEQYF
TGTGCCATCCGACCCGGGACAGTATACGAGCAGTACTTC
>TRBJ1-2|many|NA|TRBV9
CASSVERSVGSGYTF
TGTGCCAGCAGCGTAGAGCGTTCGGTGGGAAGTGGCTACACCTTC
>TRBJ1-4|many|TRBD1|TRBV20-1
CSARPPGQGHEKLFF
TGCAGTGCTAGACCTCCGGGACAGGGTCACGAAAAACTGTTTTTT
>TRBJ1-6|many|NA|TRBV4-2
CASSQGFGAVSSPLHF
TGTGCCAGCAGCCAAGGTTTCGGAGCGGTTAGTTCACCCCTCCACTTT
>TRBJ2-7|many|TRBD2|TRBV28
CASSRTSGNHEQYF
TGTGCCAGCAGCCGGACTAGCGGGAATCACGAGCAGTACTTC
>TRBJ2-5|few|NA|TRBV7-9
CASSSRQPYRYF
TGTGCCAGCAGCTCCCGACAACCCTATAGATACTTC
>TRBJ2-1|many|TRBD2|TRBV25-1
CASSFGLAGESDEQFF
TGTGCCAGCAGTTTCGGACTAGCGGGAGAAAGCGATGAGCAGTTCTTC
>TRBJ2-1|many|TRBD2|TRBV20-1
CSGQSTSGRSYEQFF
TGCAGTGGCCAGAGTACTAGCGGGAGGTCGTATGAGCAGTTCTTC
>TRBJ2-7|many|TRBD2|TRBV7-2
CASRGLADEYEQYF
TGTGCCAGCAGGGGACTAGCGGATGAATACGAGCAGTACTTC
>TRBJ2-7|many|NA|TRBV6-1
CASSPRDWGFYEQYF
TGTGCCAGCAGTCCCCGGGACTGGGGATTCTACGAGCAGTACTTC
>TRBJ2-1|many|TRBD2|TRBV5-1
CASSLFSSGSSYNEQFF
TGCGCCAGCAGCTTGTTTTCTAGCGGGAGCTCCTACAATGAGCAGTTCTTC
>TRBJ2-7|many|TRBD1|TRBV5-1
CASSPTGPPYEQYF
TGCGCCAGCAGCCCGACAGGGCCCCCCTACGAGCAGTACTTC
>TRBJ1-5|many|NA|TRBV5-1
CASSRSPLQENQPQHF
TGCGCCAGCAGCCGGAGCCCCCTTCAGGAAAATCAGCCCCAGCATTTT
>TRBJ2-1|many|TRBD2|TRBV20-1
CSAPPPGTSGLEQFF
TGCAGTGCACCGCCGCCCGGGACTAGCGGGTTGGAGCAGTTCTTC
>TRBJ1-4|NA|NA|TRBV7-9
CASSFGDGDEKLFF
TGTGCCAGCAGCTTCGGGGATGGAGATGAAAAACTGTTTTTT
>TRBJ1-3|NA|NA|TRBV11-2
CASSVWASRNSGNTIYF
TGTGCCAGCAGCGTTTGGGCATCGCGGAACTCTGGAAACACCATATATTTT
>TRBJ2-7|many|TRBD2|TRBV27
CASSGGLAGLNEQYF
TGTGCCAGCAGTGGGGGACTAGCGGGGCTCAACGAGCAGTACTTC